What follows are 24 T cell receptor beta chains derived from one specimen sequenced in a study of blood T cell repertoires in COVID-19. Repertoires were generated with immunoSEQ multiplex PCR, while TCRdb's copy carries only in-frame clones and drops some. This table has 110,000 or so clones, approximately 70% appearing once. The sample taken for sequencing was peripheral blood. The receptors were sampled from a woman aged 40-49 years with acute or convalescent COVID-19.

This clone was observed a handful of times. The chain couples TRBV5-1 to TRBJ2-1; maybe TRBD2 (6 bases). This CDR3 has 15 residues. V was shortened by 0 bases and J by 4 bases, with 11 bases between the two germline ends. From germline, CDR1 is SGHRS and CDR2 YFSETQ. The CDR3 coding sequence is TGCGCCAGCAGCTTGGACGGGGGTGGGTACAATGAGCAGTTCTTC. It specifies CASSLDGGGYNEQFF.

This clone was picked up many times. The rearrangement links TRBV4-3 to TRBJ2-1, with D perhaps matching TRBD2 (6 bases). The CDR3 runs to 12 residues. Germline CDR1 is LGHNA and CDR2 is YSLEER. With 4 bases removed from V and 10 bases from J, the gap between germline ends came to 11 bases. CDR3 bases: TGCGCCAGCAGCCGGGAGAGCGGGGAGCAGTTCTTC. Translated, it gives CASSRESGEQFF.

This clone was found a few times. The V call is TRBV28, the J call TRBJ1-2; no clear D. CDR1 is MDHEN and CDR2 is SYDVKM in the germline V gene. V shed 5 bases and J shed 8 bases, with 12 bases lying between them. CDR3 length: 12 amino acids. Here the CDR3 reads CASSLFLEGYTF. In DNA, the CDR3 is TGTGCCAGCAGTCTATTCCTGGAGGGCTACACCTTC.

The V gene is TRBV5-5, the J gene TRBJ1-3, with TRBD1 matching 8 bases. The CDR3 contains 13 residues. In germline, CDR1 is SGHKS, CDR2 YYEKEE (reference sequence). V lost 1 base to trimming and J lost 8 bases; unmatched junction nucleotides: 2. The CDR3 DNA is TGTGCCAGCAGCTTGAACAGGGGGGACACCATATATTTT. Protein product: CASSLNRGDTIYF.

There are a few counts of this clone. The rearrangement uses TRBV7-9 and TRBJ1-2; 7 nucleotides line up with TRBD1. Losses at the gene ends were 5 bases for V and 10 bases for J; bases not matched to a gene: 4. The CDR3 is 11 amino acids. CDR1 SEHNR and CDR2 FQNEAQ come from the germline V gene (reference sequence). CDR3 sequence: CASSPGQDYTF. The CDR3 region has the DNA TGTGCCAGCAGCCCCGGACAGGACTACACCTTC.

This chain joins TRBV7-9 and TRBJ2-7, with TRBD2 matching over 9 bases. Losses at the gene ends were 1 base for V and 12 bases for J; bases not matched to a gene: 7. The CDR3 is 13 residues long. Germline V CDR1 and CDR2: SEHNR, FQNEAQ (reference sequence). The CDR3: CASSLGGSGGWYF. CDR3 bases: TGTGCCAGCAGCTTAGGGGGTAGCGGGGGCTGGTACTTC.

The chain employs TRBV7-2 and TRBJ2-1; 10 nucleotides agree with TRBD1. J gave up 5 bases and V 5 bases, and 3 bases lay outside the gene matches. There are 14 residues in the CDR3. Germline V gene lookup returns CDR1 SGHTA and CDR2 FQGNSA. The CDR3 nucleotides read TGTGCCAGCAGCAAGGGACAGGGGCACAATGAGCAGTTCTTC. This gives the protein CASSKGQGHNEQFF.

This clone has only a few counts. CDR3 nucleotides: TGTGCCAGCAGCTTTTTCCCCACACTAGCGGGCCAAGAGACCCAGTACTTC. Encoded protein: CASSFFPTLAGQETQYF. The chain links TRBV7-6 to TRBJ2-5; TRBD2 matches 9 bases. Germline V lookup: CDR1 SGHVS, CDR2 FNYEAQ. The CDR3 runs 17 residues. The J segment lost 1 base and the V segment lost 3 bases, leaving 9 bases of the junction unmatched.

The rearrangement joins TRBV15 to TRBJ2-3, with 7 bases fitting TRBD2. Germline V gives CDR1 LNHNV, CDR2 YYDKDF (reference sequence). This CDR3 is 16 amino acids long. The V gene end was trimmed by 1 base and the J gene end by 2 bases; junction bases not matched to a gene: 6. The CDR3 is CATSRGAGTITDTQYF. The CDR3, as DNA: TGTGCCACCAGCAGAGGAGCGGGGACCATCACAGATACGCAGTATTTT.

The rearrangement joins TRBV2 to TRBJ1-1, with TRBD1 as a possible D gene (5 bases). The CDR3 is made up of 13 amino acids. V was shortened by 3 bases and J by 9 bases, with 14 bases between the two germline ends. Per the germline V gene, CDR1 is SNHLY and CDR2 is FYNNEI. CDR3 nucleotide sequence: TGTGCCAGCAGTGAGAACCTACAGGACAAAGCTTTCTTT. It codes for CASSENLQDKAFF.

The chain carries TRBV7-2 and TRBJ1-2, with D perhaps matching TRBD1 (5 bases). CDR3 length: 13 residues. From germline, CDR1 is SGHTA and CDR2 FQGNSA. Trimming took 5 bases from V and 3 from J, leaving 10 bases between them. The CDR3 reads CASSPDRYYGYTF. The CDR3 nucleotides read TGTGCCAGCAGCCCAGACAGATACTATGGCTACACCTTC.

The chain has TRBV28 and TRBJ2-1; possibly TRBD2 for D (6 bases). Germline CDR1 MDHEN, CDR2 SYDVKM. The CDR3 has 16 amino acids. Deletions cut 2 bases from V and 0 bases from J, with 11 bases between. CDR3 amino acids: CASSLGGVSSYNEQFF. Here the CDR3 DNA reads TGTGCCAGCAGTTTAGGAGGGGTTAGCTCCTACAATGAGCAGTTCTTC.

The chain employs TRBV7-8 and TRBJ1-2; 7 nucleotides align to TRBD1. The CDR3 runs to 12 residues. The junction had 5 bases not matched to a gene; V was cut back by 5 bases and J by 8 bases. Germline values: CDR1 SGHVS, CDR2 FQNEAQ. The CDR3 here is CASSRGQEGYTF. For the CDR3, the DNA is TGTGCCAGCAGCCGCGGACAGGAAGGCTACACCTTC.

This clone was observed a handful of times. The rearrangement links TRBV30 to TRBJ2-1; a possible D gene is TRBD2 (6 bases). The V and J ends lost 5 bases and 4 bases respectively, with 15 bases between them. The germline V gene encodes CDR1 GTSNPN and CDR2 SVGIG (reference sequence). CDR3 length: 14 amino acids. The CDR3 region is CAWVWGGAYNEQFF. CDR3 in DNA: TGTGCCTGGGTGTGGGGCGGGGCTTACAATGAGCAGTTCTTC.

This clone was found a few times. The DNA of the CDR3 is TGTGCCAGCAGGGACAGGGGTTTGGGCCAAGAGACCCAGTACTTC. Its protein is CASRDRGLGQETQYF. The chain uses TRBV2 and TRBJ2-5, with TRBD1 identical over 9 bases. Per the germline V gene, CDR1 is SNHLY and CDR2 is FYNNEI. V shed 6 bases, J shed 1 base, and the junction held 6 bases outside the gene matches. The CDR3 is made up of 15 amino acids.

The V call is TRBV12-5, the J call TRBJ2-1, with D perhaps TRBD2 (5 bases). With 1 base removed from V and 8 bases from J, the gap between germline ends came to 9 bases. The CDR3 covers 13 residues. Germline-derived CDR1 and CDR2 are LGHNT and FRNRAP. The CDR3 is CASGLGPGDEQFF. CDR3 DNA: TGTGCTAGTGGTTTGGGGCCCGGGGATGAGCAGTTCTTC.

This clone has ten or more counts. The gene calls are TRBV7-8 and TRBJ2-5, with 16 bases lining up with TRBD2. V lost 5 bases and J lost 3; bases outside the gene matches: 18. CDR1 and CDR2 from the germline V gene are SGHVS and FQNEAQ. The CDR3 is 21 amino acids. The CDR3 loop reads CASSAYRAGLAGGAAKETQYF. The CDR3 bases are TGTGCCAGCAGCGCTTACCGCGCGGGACTAGCGGGGGGGGCCGCCAAAGAGACCCAGTACTTC.

The rearrangement links TRBV11-2 to TRBJ1-2; TRBD1 matches at 8 bases. The CDR3 runs 15 residues. Germline CDR1 reads SGHAT; CDR2 reads FQNNGV. The V gene end was trimmed by 4 bases and the J gene end by 4 bases; junction bases not matched to a gene: 8. The CDR3 DNA sequence: TGTGCCAGCAGCTCTCAGGACAGGGCTGGCTATGGCTACACCTTC. This codes for CASSSQDRAGYGYTF.

The chain is built from TRBV10-3 and TRBJ2-1; D not certain. Germline values: CDR1 ENHRY, CDR2 SYGVKD. The CDR3 spans 15 residues. V was cut by 0 bases and J by 3 bases, with 9 bases left in between. CDR3 DNA sequence: TGTGCCATCAGTGAGTCCCAAGTAGTCTACAATGAGCAGTTCTTC. Translated, it gives CAISESQVVYNEQFF.

This chain links TRBV6-5 with TRBJ1-2; 11 bases line up with TRBD1. V shed 8 bases, J shed 4 bases, and the junction held 6 bases outside the gene matches. The CDR3 is made up of 14 amino acids. Germline V gene sequence: CDR1 MNHEY, CDR2 SVGAGI. The CDR3 DNA is TGTGCCAGCCGGGTGGGACAGGGGGGCTATGGCTACACCTTC. Protein: CASRVGQGGYGYTF.

This clone was observed once. The chain is built from TRBV7-2 and TRBJ2-1; tentatively, D is TRBD1 (6 bases). V lost 1 base to trimming and J lost 4 bases, with 11 bases between them. The V gene's germline CDR1 is SGHTA and CDR2 FQGNSA. The CDR3 runs 15 residues. The CDR3 region is CASSLEQGGYNEQFF. DNA for the CDR3: TGTGCCAGCAGCTTAGAACAGGGTGGTTACAATGAGCAGTTCTTC.

The chain has TRBV21-1 and TRBJ1-4. TRBV21-1 is classified as a pseudogene. This CDR3 comprises 18 residues. The CDR3 protein is CASTTPGLFSTTNEKLFF. CDR3 sequence (DNA): TGTGCCAGCACCACCCCAGGACTTTTTTCTACAACTAATGAAAAACTGTTTTTT.

The CDR3 region has the DNA TGTGCCAGCAGCTTGGGGCAAGCTAATGAAAAACTGTTTTTT. The encoded protein is CASSLGQANEKLFF. J is TRBJ1-4 and V is TRBV5-4; D gene uncertain. Trimming stripped 0 bases from V and 3 bases from J, with 6 bases between. The CDR3 has 14 amino acids. Germline V lookup: CDR1 SGHNT, CDR2 YYREEE (reference sequence).

J is TRBJ2-3 and V is TRBV10-3, with 9 bases that match TRBD1. Germline-derived CDR1 and CDR2 are ENHRY and SYGVKD. V was pared by 7 bases and J by 6 bases, with 11 bases of the junction left unmatched. There are 15 residues in the CDR3. The CDR3 here is CAINPTGGVSDTQYF. The CDR3 bases are TGTGCCATCAATCCCACAGGGGGCGTTTCGGATACGCAGTATTTT.